The clone carrying this TCR beta chain was counted many times. The sample comes from a study of T cells in Graves' hyperthyroidism and ophthalmopathy. The study based diagnoses on clinical symptoms, serum thyroxine and TRAb, thyroid ultrasound and orbital computed tomography. An approximately 10 ml volume of fresh peripheral blood provided the PBMCs. There were TCR beta CDR3 regions amplified from RNA transcripts. First-round RT-PCR with HTBI primers amplified the TCR CDR3 region. Each CDR3 protein gets one entry after TCRdb re-called the multiplex PCR reads with MiXCR. Counted here are about 400,000 distinct CDR3 sequences, around 13% occurring once; the ten biggest clones make up roughly a fifth. With 4 bases clipped from V and 2 bases from J, the junction kept 3 bases outside the gene matches. The CDR3 has 15 residues. Germline CDR1 and CDR2: MNHNS and SASEGT.

Sequencing input: blood. This chain links TRBV6-1 with TRBJ2-1; 9 bases line up with TRBD2. The receptor comes from a woman aged 30 to 39 with Graves' ophthalmopathy. CDR3 coding DNA: TGTGCCAGCAGTGGACTAGCGGAACCCTACAATGAGCAGTTCTTC. It is translated as CASSGLAEPYNEQFF.